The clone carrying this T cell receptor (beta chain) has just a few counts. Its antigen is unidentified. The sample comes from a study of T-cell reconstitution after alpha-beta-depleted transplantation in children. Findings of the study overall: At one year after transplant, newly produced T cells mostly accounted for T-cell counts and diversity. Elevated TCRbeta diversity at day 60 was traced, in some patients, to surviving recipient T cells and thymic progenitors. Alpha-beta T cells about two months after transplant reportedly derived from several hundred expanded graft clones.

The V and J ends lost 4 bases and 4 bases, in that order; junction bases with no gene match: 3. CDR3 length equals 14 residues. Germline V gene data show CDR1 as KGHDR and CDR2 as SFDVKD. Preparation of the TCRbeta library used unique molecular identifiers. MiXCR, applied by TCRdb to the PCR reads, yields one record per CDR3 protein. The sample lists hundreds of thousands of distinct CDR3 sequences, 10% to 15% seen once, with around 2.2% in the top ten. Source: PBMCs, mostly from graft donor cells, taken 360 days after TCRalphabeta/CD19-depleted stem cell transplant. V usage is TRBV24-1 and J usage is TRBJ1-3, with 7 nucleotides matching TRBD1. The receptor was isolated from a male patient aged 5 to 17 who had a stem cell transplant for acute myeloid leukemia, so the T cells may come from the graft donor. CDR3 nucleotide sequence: TGTGCCACCAGTGACCGGACAGGAGGAAACACCATATATTTT. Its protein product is CATSDRTGGNTIYF.